This entry lists 16 T cell receptor beta chains sequenced from one sample in a study of blood T cell repertoires in COVID-19. Data came from immunoSEQ multiplex PCR; TCRdb stores just in-frame clones and leaves some out. This sample has 250,000 to 300,000 clones, with 80% to 90% found just once. Sequencing was performed on peripheral blood. The receptors stem from a man in his sixties with acute or convalescent COVID-19.

The chain is built from TRBV6-5 and TRBJ2-5, with TRBD2 matching over 11 bases. The length of the CDR3 is 16 residues. V lost 4 bases and J lost 3; bases outside the gene matches: 7. Per the germline V gene, CDR1 is MNHEY and CDR2 is SVGAGI. The CDR3 loop is CASSSSGTSGEETQYF. Written as DNA, the CDR3 is TGTGCCAGCAGTTCGTCCGGGACTAGCGGTGAAGAGACCCAGTACTTC.

The V and J genes are TRBV19 and TRBJ2-5, with a tentative D call TRBD1 (5 bases). The CDR3 has 14 amino acids. V dropped 7 bases and J dropped 2 bases, with 14 bases sitting between them. Germline-derived CDR1 and CDR2 are LNHDA and SQIVND (reference sequence). CDR3 amino acids: CASTGAGIQETQYF. The CDR3 DNA reads TGTGCCAGTACTGGCGCAGGGATACAAGAGACCCAGTACTTC.

The rearrangement links TRBV7-2 to TRBJ2-3, with D maybe TRBD2 (5 bases). CDR3 length: 15 residues. CDR1 and CDR2 (germline): SGHTA, FQGNSA. V was shortened by 5 bases and J by 3 bases, with 15 bases between the two germline ends. The CDR3: CASSPEGWRTDTQYF. DNA of the CDR3: TGTGCCAGCAGCCCAGAAGGGTGGAGGACAGATACGCAGTATTTT.

The chain links TRBV19 to TRBJ1-5; 8 nucleotides align to TRBD1. Germline V CDR1 and CDR2: LNHDA, SQIVND (reference sequence). Unmatched junction bases numbered 8, after V lost 6 bases and J lost 4 bases. This CDR3 comprises 15 residues. The CDR3 loop is CASRQGARGNQPQHF. CDR3 bases: TGTGCCAGTAGGCAGGGGGCGCGGGGAAATCAGCCCCAGCATTTT.

The rearrangement uses TRBV14 and TRBJ2-3, with 8 nucleotides matching TRBD2. The CDR3 is 16 residues long. V lost 4 bases, J lost 3 bases, and 9 bases stayed unmatched. CDR1 is SGHDN, CDR2 FVKESK, per germline. CDR3 DNA sequence: TGTGCCAGCAGCCTAACACGGGGGGGCCAGACAGATACGCAGTATTTT. Translation gives CASSLTRGGQTDTQYF. Combining the CDR3 with reference TRBV14 and TRBJ2-3 gives the whole variable domain EAGVTQFPSHSVIEKGQTVTLRCDPISGHDNLYWYRRVMGKEIKFLLHFVKESKQDESGMPNNRFLAERTGGTYSTLKVQPAELEDSGVYFCASSLTRGGQTDTQYFGPGTRLTVL.

This chain connects TRBV7-2 to TRBJ1-4; 8 bases match TRBD1. CDR1 is SGHTA and CDR2 is FQGNSA in the germline V gene. The CDR3 consists of 16 residues. V lost 0 bases to trimming and J lost 7 bases; unmatched junction nucleotides: 7. CDR3: CASSLAPPGGGEKLFF. In DNA, the CDR3 is TGTGCCAGCAGCTTAGCCCCCCCAGGGGGCGGTGAAAAACTGTTTTTT.

V usage is TRBV19 and J usage is TRBJ2-4, with unresolved D. Trimming took off 4 bases at V and 10 bases at J, with 8 bases between the two ends. The CDR3 extends over 11 amino acids. Germline CDR1 LNHDA, CDR2 SQIVND (reference sequence). CDR3 in amino acids: CASSTLYIQYF. CDR3 in DNA: TGTGCCAGTAGTACGTTGTATATTCAGTACTTC.

The chain employs TRBV7-2 and TRBJ2-2; 9 bases agree with TRBD2. Trimming took 4 bases from V and 3 from J; bases not matched to a gene: 6. The CDR3 extends over 16 amino acids. Germline V gene lookup returns CDR1 SGHTA and CDR2 FQGNSA. For the CDR3, the DNA is TGTGCCAGCAGCTACGGGACTAGCTCGTACACCGGGGAGCTGTTTTTT. Translated: CASSYGTSSYTGELFF.

The V call is TRBV7-8, the J call TRBJ1-6; 7 nucleotides match TRBD1. The germline CDR1 and CDR2 sequences are SGHVS and FQNEAQ. The CDR3 covers 18 residues. The junction had 18 bases not matched to a gene; V was cut back by 6 bases and J by 7 bases. CDR3 region: CASRQTGSGALVNSPLHF. As DNA, the CDR3 is TGTGCCAGCAGACAGACAGGGTCGGGAGCATTAGTGAATTCACCCCTCCACTTT. The full variable domain, with the rest looked up from reference TRBV7-8 and TRBJ1-6, is GAGVSQSPRYKVAKRGQDVALRCDPISGHVSLFWYQQALGQGPEFLTYFQNEAQLDKSGLPSDRFFAERPEGSVSTLKIQRTQQEDSAVYLCASRQTGSGALVNSPLHFGNGTRLTVT.

The rearrangement joins TRBV7-2 to TRBJ2-7; 7 bases fit TRBD2. The CDR3 contains 15 residues. CDR1 and CDR2 (germline): SGHTA, FQGNSA. The junction had 9 bases not matched to a gene; V was cut back by 7 bases and J by 0 bases. The CDR3 sequence: CASTPRAGISYEQYF. The CDR3, as DNA: TGTGCCAGCACCCCCCGAGCGGGGATCTCCTACGAGCAGTACTTC.

The rearrangement joins TRBV5-6 to TRBJ1-3, with 9 bases matching TRBD1. V trimming: 4 bases; J trimming: 3 bases; junction bases outside the gene matches: 11. CDR1 is SGHDT, CDR2 YYEEEE, per germline. This CDR3 comprises 17 residues. The CDR3 nucleotides read TGTGCCAGCAGCCCACTACACAGGGGGCAGGGTGGAAACACCATATATTTT. It translates to CASSPLHRGQGGNTIYF.

The chain uses TRBV28 and TRBJ2-4, with TRBD2 identical over 7 bases. Germline CDR1 is MDHEN and CDR2 is SYDVKM. Losses at the gene ends were 4 bases for V and 7 bases for J; bases not matched to a gene: 4. The CDR3 is made up of 13 amino acids. The CDR3 region has the DNA TGTGCCAGCAGTTATCAGGGAGGGAACATTCAGTACTTC. It codes for CASSYQGGNIQYF. Complete variable domain (other parts from reference TRBV28 and TRBJ2-4): DVKVTQSSRYLVKRTGEKVFLECVQDMDHENMFWYRQDPGLGLRLIYFSYDVKMKEKGDIPEGYSVSREKKERFSLILESASTNQTSMYLCASSYQGGNIQYFGAGTRLSVL.

The CDR3 sequence: CASSSQGPYGYTF. CDR3 nucleotide sequence: TGTGCCAGCTCTTCACAGGGACCATATGGCTACACCTTC. V is TRBV28 and J is TRBJ1-2; D may be TRBD1 (6 bases). The CDR3 runs 13 residues. V was clipped by 8 bases and J by 5 bases, with 15 bases between them. The V gene's germline CDR1 is MDHEN and CDR2 SYDVKM.

This rearrangement joins TRBV7-6 to TRBJ1-3; no clear D. Germline V gene sequence: CDR1 SGHVS, CDR2 FNYEAQ. The V gene lost 3 bases and the J gene lost 5 bases, with 14 bases spanning the gap. This CDR3 is built from 15 residues. Here the CDR3 reads CASSLSGELRNTIYF. CDR3 nucleotides: TGTGCCAGCAGCTTGTCCGGGGAGCTCCGAAACACCATATATTTT.

V usage is TRBV7-2 and J usage is TRBJ2-3; D perhaps matches TRBD2 (6 bases). This CDR3 region has 18 residues. Per the germline V gene, CDR1 is SGHTA and CDR2 is FQGNSA. The ends were cut back, 1 base at V and 6 bases at J, with 23 bases in the middle. CDR3 nucleotide sequence: TGTGCCAGCAGCTTAGTTGGAGGTAGCGGCCCCTTCGCGGATACGCAGTATTTT. Translated, it gives CASSLVGGSGPFADTQYF.

The chain combines TRBV5-1 with TRBJ1-4; the match to TRBD1 covers 9 bases. CDR1 SGHRS and CDR2 YFSETQ come from the germline V gene. The CDR3 runs to 14 residues. Trimming removed 4 bases from V and 3 bases from J; junction bases left unmatched: 1. CDR3: CASSRQGANEKLFF. CDR3 in DNA: TGCGCCAGCAGCCGACAGGGGGCTAATGAAAAACTGTTTTTT.